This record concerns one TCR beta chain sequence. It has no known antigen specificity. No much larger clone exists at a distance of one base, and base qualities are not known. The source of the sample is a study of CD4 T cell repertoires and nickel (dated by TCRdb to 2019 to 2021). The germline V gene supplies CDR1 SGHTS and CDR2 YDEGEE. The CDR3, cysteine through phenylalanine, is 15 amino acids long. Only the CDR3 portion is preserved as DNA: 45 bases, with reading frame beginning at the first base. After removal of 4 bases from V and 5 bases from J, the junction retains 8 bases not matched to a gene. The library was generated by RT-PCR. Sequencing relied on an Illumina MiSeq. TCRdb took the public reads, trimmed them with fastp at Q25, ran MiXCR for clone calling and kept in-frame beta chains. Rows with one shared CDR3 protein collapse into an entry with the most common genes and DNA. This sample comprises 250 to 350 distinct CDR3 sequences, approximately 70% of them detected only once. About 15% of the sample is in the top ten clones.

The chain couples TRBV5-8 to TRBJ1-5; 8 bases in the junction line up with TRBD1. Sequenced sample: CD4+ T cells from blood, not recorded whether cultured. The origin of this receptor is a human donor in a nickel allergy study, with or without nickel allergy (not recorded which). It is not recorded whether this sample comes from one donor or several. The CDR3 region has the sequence CASSVGTGPHQPQHF. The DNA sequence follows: TGTGCCAGCAGCGTAGGGACAGGACCACATCAGCCCCAGCATTTT.